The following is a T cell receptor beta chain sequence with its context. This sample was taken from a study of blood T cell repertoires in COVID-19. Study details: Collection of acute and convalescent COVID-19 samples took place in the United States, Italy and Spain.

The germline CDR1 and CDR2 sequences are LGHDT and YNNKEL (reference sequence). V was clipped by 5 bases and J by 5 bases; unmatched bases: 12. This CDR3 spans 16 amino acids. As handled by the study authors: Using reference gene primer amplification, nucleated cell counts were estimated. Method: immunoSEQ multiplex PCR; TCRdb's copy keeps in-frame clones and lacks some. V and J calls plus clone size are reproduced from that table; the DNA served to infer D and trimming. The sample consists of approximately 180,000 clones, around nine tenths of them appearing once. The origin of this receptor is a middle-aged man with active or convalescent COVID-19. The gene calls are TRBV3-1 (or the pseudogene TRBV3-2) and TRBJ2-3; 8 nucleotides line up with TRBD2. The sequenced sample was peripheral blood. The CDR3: CASSRVSGTGGDTQYF. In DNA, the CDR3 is TGTGCCAGCAGCAGGGTTAGCGGGACCGGCGGAGATACGCAGTATTTT.